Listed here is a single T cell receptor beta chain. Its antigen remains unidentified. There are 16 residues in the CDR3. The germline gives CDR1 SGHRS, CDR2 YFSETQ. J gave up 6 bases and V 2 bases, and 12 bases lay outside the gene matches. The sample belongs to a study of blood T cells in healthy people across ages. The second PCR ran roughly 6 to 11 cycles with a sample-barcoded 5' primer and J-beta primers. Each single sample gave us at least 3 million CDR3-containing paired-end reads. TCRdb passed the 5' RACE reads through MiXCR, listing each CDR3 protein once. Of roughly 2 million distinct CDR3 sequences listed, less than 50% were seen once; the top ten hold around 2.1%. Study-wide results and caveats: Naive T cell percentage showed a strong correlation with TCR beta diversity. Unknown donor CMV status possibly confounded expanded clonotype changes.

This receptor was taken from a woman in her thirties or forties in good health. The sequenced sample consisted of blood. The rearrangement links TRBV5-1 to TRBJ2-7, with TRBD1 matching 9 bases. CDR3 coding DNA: TGCGCCAGCAGCTTCGTGCGTCCGGGACAGGGATCCGAGCAGTACTTC. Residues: CASSFVRPGQGSEQYF.